The 29 T cell receptor beta chains reported below all come from one sample, sequenced in a study of T cell responses to AZD1222 COVID-19 vaccine (dated by TCRdb to the early 2020s). The method behind the library was the immunoSEQ multiplex PCR assay. Sourced from immuneACCESS, this table was stored by TCRdb with only in-frame sequences that have V and J called. A share of the clones is absent; for the studies checked, an unresolved V gene accounts for under half, and the remainder has no known explanation. This sample holds approximately 180,000 clones; around 87% were observed only once. Together, the top ten hold 2.6% of the sample. The time point tag for this specimen amounts to: baseline before first vaccination. Sequencing was performed on peripheral blood, taken on day 0 of AZD1222 vaccination. The receptors here all came from an adult in good health.

V and J are TRBV7-9 and TRBJ1-1; TRBD1 aligns across 10 bases. This CDR3 is built from 15 residues. The J segment lost 4 bases and the V segment lost 5 bases, leaving 7 bases of the junction unmatched. Germline V CDR1 and CDR2: SEHNR, FQNEAQ (reference sequence). In nucleotides, the CDR3 is TGTGCCAGCAGCGCCCCGGGACAGGGGCGCACTGAAGCTTTCTTT. Its protein is CASSAPGQGRTEAFF.

J is TRBJ1-6 and V is TRBV7-9; the D is unclear. Germline lookup yields CDR1 SEHNR and CDR2 FQNEAQ (reference sequence). The CDR3 consists of 15 residues. V dropped 5 bases and J dropped 0 bases, with 8 bases sitting between them. CDR3 nucleotide sequence: TGTGCCAGCAGCCCCTGGGGCTCCTATAATTCACCCCTCCACTTT. Translating gives CASSPWGSYNSPLHF.

This chain's CDR3 is CASSLDRDAQYF. CDR3 DNA: TGCGCCAGCAGCTTGGACAGGGACGCGCAGTATTTT. The V and J genes are TRBV5-1 and TRBJ2-3, with D tentatively TRBD1 (6 bases). The ends were cut back, 0 bases at V and 10 bases at J, with 9 bases in the middle. CDR1 and CDR2 from the germline V gene are SGHRS and YFSETQ. This CDR3 has 12 residues.

V gene TRBV3-1 (or the pseudogene TRBV3-2) combines with J gene TRBJ1-3; D not resolved. Looked up from germline, CDR1 is LGHDT and CDR2 is YNNKEL (reference sequence). Trimming removed 4 bases at V and 3 bases at J, with 10 bases between. This CDR3 is built from 14 residues. CDR3 sequence (DNA): TGTGCCAGCAGCCCCCACCCGGGTGGAAACACCATATATTTT. Protein: CASSPHPGGNTIYF.

The chain combines TRBV19 with TRBJ1-2; TRBD1 matches at 9 bases. This CDR3 region has 14 residues. Germline CDR1 LNHDA, CDR2 SQIVND (reference sequence). Losses at the gene ends were 4 bases for V and 5 bases for J; bases not matched to a gene: 5. The CDR3 here is CASSTGQGWYGYTF. The CDR3 bases are TGTGCCAGTAGTACGGGACAGGGCTGGTATGGCTACACCTTC.

The chain joins TRBV6-2 or TRBV6-3 to TRBJ2-7; D perhaps matches TRBD2 (6 bases). Germline V lookup: CDR1 MNHEY, CDR2 SVGEGT. V lost 0 bases, J lost 5 bases, and 14 bases lay in between. This CDR3 is built from 15 residues. The CDR3 DNA follows: TGTGCCAGCAGTTACTCGGCGACTAGTTTTAACGAGCAGTACTTC. Protein sequence: CASSYSATSFNEQYF.

J is TRBJ2-1 and V is TRBV18; D may be TRBD2 (6 bases). There are 14 residues in the CDR3. V lost 6 bases and J 7 bases, leaving 16 bases between the germline ends. Germline V gene lookup returns CDR1 KGHSH and CDR2 LQKENI. The DNA of the CDR3 is TGTGCCAGCTCCCGCGGGGCCCGTGTAAATGAGCAGTTCTTC. It specifies CASSRGARVNEQFF.

This clone was picked up a small number of times. The CDR3 protein is CASSSDREHSNQPQHF. The CDR3 DNA reads TGTGCCAGCTCGTCCGACAGGGAGCATAGCAATCAGCCCCAGCATTTT. This chain links TRBV18 with TRBJ1-5, with TRBD1 identical over 7 bases. Germline-derived CDR1 and CDR2 are KGHSH and LQKENI. J gave up 0 bases and V 6 bases, and 8 bases lay outside the gene matches. This CDR3 contains 16 residues.

CDR3 amino acids: CASSLETTYEQYF. The CDR3 DNA sequence: TGTGCCAGCAGCTTAGAGACTACCTACGAGCAGTACTTC. V usage is TRBV7-9 and J usage is TRBJ2-7, with a weak D call TRBD2 (5 bases). Trimming removed 1 base from V and 2 bases from J, with 6 bases in between. The CDR3 has 13 amino acids. The V gene's germline CDR1 is SEHNR and CDR2 FQNEAQ (reference sequence).

The genes are TRBV7-3 and TRBJ2-2; TRBD2 is a possible D gene (5 bases). With 5 bases removed from V and 5 bases from J, the gap between germline ends came to 18 bases. This CDR3 is built from 16 residues. The V gene's germline CDR1 is SGHTA and CDR2 FQGTGA. The CDR3 spells CASSPYPGEKTGELFF. The CDR3 DNA follows: TGTGCCAGCAGCCCCTACCCCGGGGAAAAAACCGGGGAGCTGTTTTTT.

The rearrangement joins TRBV27 to TRBJ1-2; D is perhaps TRBD1 (5 bases). Germline V lookup: CDR1 MNHEY, CDR2 SMNVEV (reference sequence). V was cut by 8 bases and J by 4 bases, with 8 bases left in between. This CDR3 has 11 amino acids. The CDR3 spells CASQGVYGYTF. The CDR3 DNA is TGTGCCAGCCAGGGCGTCTATGGCTACACCTTC.

This chain links TRBV6-5 with TRBJ1-5, with TRBD1 matching over 7 bases. Germline loops: CDR1 MNHEY, CDR2 SVGAGI. This CDR3 is 15 amino acids long. The V and J ends lost 6 bases and 3 bases, in that order; junction bases with no gene match: 8. The CDR3 region is CASSPRQGFNQPQHF. CDR3 nucleotides: TGTGCCAGCAGCCCAAGACAGGGCTTCAATCAGCCCCAGCATTTT.

J is TRBJ1-1 and V is TRBV3-1 (or the pseudogene TRBV3-2); the D gene is possibly TRBD1 (5 bases). Germline loops: CDR1 LGHDT, CDR2 YNNKEL (reference sequence). V shed 7 bases and J shed 1 base, with 16 bases lying between them. The CDR3 runs 15 residues. CDR3: CASNRGGSKNTEAFF. DNA for the CDR3: TGTGCCAGCAATCGGGGGGGGTCTAAGAACACTGAAGCTTTCTTT.

V gene TRBV19 combines with J gene TRBJ2-1; D gene uncertain. Germline V gene lookup returns CDR1 LNHDA and CDR2 SQIVND (reference sequence). This CDR3 spans 16 amino acids. V gave up 6 bases and J gave up 2 bases, with 17 bases separating them. This CDR3 is CASSTPLRSPYNEQFF. CDR3 nucleotide sequence: TGTGCCAGTAGCACCCCCTTGCGGTCGCCCTACAATGAGCAGTTCTTC.

This clone was detected a few times. The chain combines TRBV7-9 with TRBJ2-2; no reliable D call. V lost 5 bases and J 0 bases, leaving 13 bases between the germline ends. CDR1 is SEHNR and CDR2 is FQNEAQ in the germline V gene (reference sequence). The length of the CDR3 is 16 residues. The DNA of the CDR3 is TGTGCCAGCAGCGCAGTACGGGTCCCGAACACCGGGGAGCTGTTTTTT. It specifies CASSAVRVPNTGELFF.

The chain combines TRBV6-5 with TRBJ2-5; 7 positions agree with TRBD2. After removal of 0 bases from V and 1 base from J, the junction contained 2 bases not matched to a gene. This CDR3 has 15 amino acids. Germline CDR1 MNHEY, CDR2 SVGAGI. The CDR3 DNA reads as TGTGCCAGCAGTTACTCCCGGGAGGCCCAAGAGACCCAGTACTTC. This codes for CASSYSREAQETQYF.

This chain uses TRBV30 with TRBJ1-4; no firm D call. The CDR3 has 13 residues. The germline gives CDR1 GTSNPN, CDR2 SVGIG (reference sequence). V lost 4 bases to trimming and J lost 5 bases, with 11 bases between them. CDR3 coding DNA: TGTGCCTGGACGGGCGGGCAAAATGAAAAACTGTTTTTT. Amino acid sequence: CAWTGGQNEKLFF.

This clone has only a few counts. This sequence joins TRBV30 and TRBJ1-4; tentative D call: TRBD1 (5 bases). This CDR3 is built from 17 residues. Germline-derived CDR1 and CDR2 are GTSNPN and SVGIG (reference sequence). Trimming removed 3 bases at V and 5 bases at J, with 22 bases between. This chain's CDR3 is CAWSQGLRASRNEKLFF. DNA of the CDR3: TGTGCCTGGAGCCAGGGCCTGAGGGCCAGCAGAAATGAAAAACTGTTTTTT.

CDR3 nucleotide sequence: TGTGCCACCTGGACATTAGAACGCTATGGCTACACCTTC. Residues: CATWTLERYGYTF. The rearrangement uses TRBV10-3 and TRBJ1-2, with D possibly TRBD1 on 5 matching bases. The CDR3 length is 13 residues. The germline V gene has CDR1 ENHRY and CDR2 SYGVKD. V lost 10 bases, J lost 4 bases, and 16 bases lay in between.

The chain joins TRBV27 to TRBJ2-6; 7 bases match TRBD1. The CDR3 consists of 17 residues. Germline V gene data show CDR1 as MNHEY and CDR2 as SMNVEV (reference sequence). V trimming: 6 bases; J trimming: 3 bases; junction bases outside the gene matches: 11. CDR3 DNA: TGTGCCAGCAGCCAAACCCCTAGGGGGCATGGGGCCAACGTCCTGACTTTC. It is translated as CASSQTPRGHGANVLTF. The complete variable domain, with remaining parts taken from reference TRBV27 and TRBJ2-6, reads EAQVTQNPRYLITVTGKKLTVTCSQNMNHEYMSWYRQDPGLGLRQIYYSMNVEVTDKGDVPEGYKVSRKEKRNFPLILESPSPNQTSLYFCASSQTPRGHGANVLTFGAGSRLTVL.

This rearrangement joins TRBV9 to TRBJ2-1, with 10 bases fitting TRBD2. With V trimmed by 0 bases and J by 3 bases, 6 bases remained unmatched. Germline CDR1 and CDR2: SGDLS and YYNGEE. The CDR3 totals 17 residues. CDR3 in amino acids: CASSVAEGLARYNEQFF. The CDR3 region has the DNA TGTGCCAGCAGCGTAGCTGAGGGACTAGCGCGCTACAATGAGCAGTTCTTC.

The rearrangement joins TRBV4-1 to TRBJ1-2; 11 bases map to TRBD1. The V and J ends lost 2 bases and 7 bases, in that order; junction bases with no gene match: 9. Germline V lookup: CDR1 MGHRA, CDR2 YSYEKL. The CDR3 has 16 amino acids. In DNA form, the CDR3 reads TGCGCCAGCAGCCAACCACCGGGACAGGGGGGGCTTGGCTACACCTTC. It encodes CASSQPPGQGGLGYTF.

V is TRBV30 and J is TRBJ2-3, with D uncertain. V lost 2 bases and J lost 2, with 8 bases in between. This CDR3 comprises 13 residues. CDR1 is GTSNPN and CDR2 is SVGIG in the germline V gene (reference sequence). CDR3 sequence: CAWSRRFTDTQYF. CDR3 nucleotides: TGTGCCTGGAGTCGGCGCTTCACAGATACGCAGTATTTT.

The CDR3 loop reads CASSQDPPGQGIIPMNTEAFF. CDR3 DNA: TGTGCCAGCAGCCAAGACCCCCCGGGACAGGGAATAATCCCCATGAACACTGAAGCTTTCTTT. V gene TRBV3-1 (or the pseudogene TRBV3-2) combines with J gene TRBJ1-1; 9 positions match TRBD1. The V segment lost 0 bases and the J segment 0 bases; nucleotides outside the gene matches: 17. This CDR3 is 21 amino acids long. In germline, CDR1 is LGHDT, CDR2 YNNKEL (reference sequence).

The CDR3 DNA reads as TGTGCCAGCAGCCGCTCAGGGCATTACACAGATACGCAGTATTTT. The encoded protein is CASSRSGHYTDTQYF. The rearrangement links TRBV6-5 to TRBJ2-3; TRBD1 is a possible D gene (5 bases). The V and J ends lost 6 bases and 2 bases respectively, with 15 bases between them. Germline CDR1 is MNHEY and CDR2 is SVGAGI. The CDR3 has 15 residues.

Only a few counts were recorded for this clone. This rearrangement joins TRBV12-5 to TRBJ1-3, with D tentatively TRBD1 (6 bases). The CDR3 consists of 13 residues. Germline V gene data show CDR1 as LGHNT and CDR2 as FRNRAP. The V gene lost 8 bases and the J gene lost 4 bases, with 12 bases spanning the gap. CDR3 nucleotide sequence: TGTGCTAGTTCGAGGGGGGAAGGAAACACCATATATTTT. Protein: CASSRGEGNTIYF.

The V gene is TRBV5-8, the J gene TRBJ2-7; 7 positions agree with TRBD1. From germline, CDR1 is SGHTS and CDR2 YDEGEE. This CDR3 has 14 amino acids. V was clipped by 6 bases and J by 0 bases; unmatched bases: 6. The CDR3 nucleotides are TGTGCCAGCACCTCCCCAGGGGGCTCCTACGAGCAGTACTTC. This translates into CASTSPGGSYEQYF.

The J gene is TRBJ2-1, the V gene TRBV6-2 or TRBV6-3; no reliable D call. The CDR3 extends over 12 amino acids. V lost 5 bases and J lost 5, with 7 bases in between. Per the germline V gene, CDR1 is MNHEY and CDR2 is SVGEGT. The DNA for the CDR3 is TGTGCCAGCAGTGGACCTCACAATGAGCAGTTCTTC. Protein: CASSGPHNEQFF.

The chain carries TRBV7-6 and TRBJ2-7; tentatively, D is TRBD1 or TRBD2 (5 bases each). Germline V lookup: CDR1 SGHVS, CDR2 FNYEAQ. The germline V and J ends were trimmed by 7 bases and 2 bases, with 24 bases remaining between them. The CDR3 sequence is 17 residues long. CDR3 bases: TGTGCCAGCACCCCCCGTACTTCCGACGGGACCCCCTACGAGCAGTACTTC. Its translation: CASTPRTSDGTPYEQYF. The full variable domain, completed using reference TRBV7-6 and TRBJ2-7, is GAGVSQSPRYKVTKRGQDVALRCDPISGHVSLYWYRQALGQGPEFLTYFNYEAQQDKSGLPNDRFSAERPEGSISTLTIQRTEQRDSAMYRCASTPRTSDGTPYEQYFGPGTRLTVT.